Presented here are 24 T cell receptor beta chains from one specimen sequenced in a study of pediatric ulcerative colitis. Rectal tissue came from one to two pinch biopsies taken at colonoscopy. Only in-frame clones appear in the TCRdb table, and some are missing; sequencing was by immunoSEQ multiplex PCR. The sample contains tens of thousands of clones, about 81% of which appear only once. Material: gut tissue. The receptors shown here come from a boy between 10 and 17 years old with severe ulcerative colitis.

This chain connects TRBV19 to TRBJ2-7; 9 bases are shared with TRBD1. From germline, CDR1 is LNHDA and CDR2 SQIVND (reference sequence). Unmatched junction bases numbered 9, after V lost 5 bases and J lost 4 bases. This CDR3 has 15 residues. CDR3 amino acids: CASSLTGTGIYEQYF. The DNA for the CDR3 is TGTGCCAGTAGTTTAACCGGGACAGGGATATACGAGCAGTACTTC.

J is TRBJ2-3 and V is TRBV27; TRBD1 is a possible D gene (6 bases). V was cut by 8 bases and J by 0 bases, with 12 bases left in between. This CDR3 contains 14 residues. The V gene's germline CDR1 is MNHEY and CDR2 SMNVEV (reference sequence). The CDR3 nucleotides read TGTGCCAGCCTAAGTGGGGGCAGCACAGATACGCAGTATTTT. It encodes CASLSGGSTDTQYF.

The chain carries TRBV6-5 and TRBJ2-7; TRBD1 is a possible D gene (6 bases). Trimming took 6 bases from V and 3 from J, leaving 12 bases between them. The CDR3 extends over 13 amino acids. Germline V gene lookup returns CDR1 MNHEY and CDR2 SVGAGI. CDR3 region: CASSNRAHYEQYF. In DNA form, the CDR3 reads TGTGCCAGCAGCAACAGGGCCCACTACGAGCAGTACTTC.

J is TRBJ1-4 and V is TRBV9; no reliable D call. V lost 0 bases to trimming and J lost 2 bases, with 20 bases between them. CDR3 length: 19 residues. Looked up from germline, CDR1 is SGDLS and CDR2 is YYNGEE. The CDR3 nucleotides read TGTGCCAGCAGCGTAGAGAGTAGGGCGAGAAGAGGCACTAATGAAAAACTGTTTTTT. Translating it yields CASSVESRARRGTNEKLFF.

V usage is TRBV9 and J usage is TRBJ1-2, with D perhaps TRBD1 (5 bases). From germline, CDR1 is SGDLS and CDR2 YYNGEE. CDR3 size: 15 residues. Deletions cut 0 bases from V and 2 bases from J, with 11 bases between. In DNA, the CDR3 is TGTGCCAGCAGCGTAGGGAATTGGGGGAACTATGGCTACACCTTC. Translating gives CASSVGNWGNYGYTF.

The rearrangement joins TRBV6-1 to TRBJ1-2; D perhaps matches TRBD1 (5 bases). The CDR3 is 15 amino acids. V was cut by 5 bases and J by 4 bases, with 17 bases left in between. Germline V CDR1 and CDR2: MNHNS, SASEGT. CDR3 amino acids: CASSLITTGSYGYTF. In DNA form, the CDR3 reads TGTGCCAGCAGTCTAATTACCACAGGTTCCTATGGCTACACCTTC.

This chain connects TRBV10-3 to TRBJ2-1; possibly TRBD2 for D (7 bases). CDR3 size: 14 residues. CDR1 is ENHRY, CDR2 SYGVKD, per germline. The ends were cut back, 6 bases at V and 7 bases at J, with 16 bases in the middle. The CDR3 is CAISPGGAGNEQFF. The CDR3 DNA is TGTGCCATCAGCCCTGGGGGGGCGGGGAATGAGCAGTTCTTC.

The chain carries TRBV7-8 and TRBJ1-5; D possibly corresponds to TRBD1 (6 bases). CDR1 is SGHVS, CDR2 FQNEAQ, per germline. Trimming took off 2 bases at V and 4 bases at J, with 12 bases between the two ends. This CDR3 contains 15 residues. The DNA for the CDR3 is TGTGCCAGCAGCTTATATTACCAGGGGAATCAGCCCCAGCATTTT. It is translated as CASSLYYQGNQPQHF. Full variable domain (remainder filled in from reference TRBV7-8 and TRBJ1-5): GAGVSQSPRYKVAKRGQDVALRCDPISGHVSLFWYQQALGQGPEFLTYFQNEAQLDKSGLPSDRFFAERPEGSVSTLKIQRTQQEDSAVYLCASSLYYQGNQPQHFGDGTRLSIL.

This sequence joins TRBV5-1 and TRBJ2-2; D may be TRBD1 (5 bases). The V gene lost 1 base and the J gene lost 2 bases, with 12 bases spanning the gap. From germline, CDR1 is SGHRS and CDR2 YFSETQ. The CDR3 extends over 16 amino acids. Written as DNA, the CDR3 is TGCGCCAGCAGCTTGAAAGGGCAGGGAAACACCGGGGAGCTGTTTTTT. It translates to CASSLKGQGNTGELFF.

The chain joins TRBV23-1 to TRBJ1-1; no clear D gene. TRBV23-1 is flagged as an ORF with uncertain function. The V gene lost 5 bases and the J gene lost 7 bases, with 17 bases spanning the gap. This CDR3 is built from 14 residues. The CDR3: CASSGYRGTNEAFF. The CDR3 DNA reads TGCGCCAGCAGTGGATACCGGGGTACTAATGAAGCTTTCTTT.

The chain is built from TRBV4-1 and TRBJ2-7, with 9 bases fitting TRBD1. Germline V gives CDR1 MGHRA, CDR2 YSYEKL. The CDR3 loop spans 17 amino acids. Germline trimming cut 1 base from V and 3 bases from J; bases unmatched to any gene: 10. For the CDR3, the DNA is TGCGCCAGCAGCCAAGTCCCAGGGGGGACAGGGAACTACGAGCAGTACTTC. Amino acids: CASSQVPGGTGNYEQYF.

J is TRBJ2-6 and V is TRBV11-1; D uncertain. V was clipped by 2 bases and J by 6 bases, with 8 bases between them. The CDR3 has 14 amino acids. Germline-derived CDR1 and CDR2 are SGHAT and FQDESV (reference sequence). CDR3 nucleotides: TGTGCCAGCAGCTTACCGGAGCTGGCCAACGTCCTGACTTTC. Its protein product is CASSLPELANVLTF.

The chain links TRBV10-3 to TRBJ1-4; D possibly corresponds to TRBD1 (5 bases). From germline, CDR1 is ENHRY and CDR2 SYGVKD. V was pared by 3 bases and J by 8 bases, with 19 bases between. This CDR3 contains 16 residues. CDR3 in DNA: TGTGCCATCAGTGACCCCGCAGGGCTAGGTTCAGAAAAACTGTTTTTT. Its protein is CAISDPAGLGSEKLFF.

The sample holds a few counts of this clone. The V call is TRBV28, the J call TRBJ1-2, with a weak D call TRBD1 (5 bases). Germline loops: CDR1 MDHEN, CDR2 SYDVKM. The ends were cut back, 3 bases at V and 6 bases at J, with 8 bases in the middle. The CDR3 is made up of 12 amino acids. The CDR3 loop is CASSFSGHGYTF. CDR3 nucleotides: TGTGCCAGCAGTTTTTCGGGGCATGGCTACACCTTC.

J is TRBJ2-7 and V is TRBV11-2, with 9 bases aligning to TRBD1. CDR1 SGHAT and CDR2 FQNNGV come from the germline V gene. Unmatched junction bases numbered 1, after V lost 1 base and J lost 3 bases. This CDR3 has 14 amino acids. The CDR3 DNA is TGTGCCAGCAGCTTAGGGGACAGGGTCTACGAGCAGTACTTC. This sequence encodes CASSLGDRVYEQYF.

The chain links TRBV18 to TRBJ2-5, with D tentatively TRBD1 (6 bases). The CDR3 is 14 residues long. Trimming left V 3 bases short and J 5 bases short, with 13 bases between. Germline CDR1 reads KGHSH; CDR2 reads LQKENI. Here the CDR3 DNA reads TGTGCCAGCTCACCCACCCAGGGGCTGGAGACCCAGTACTTC. Its translation is CASSPTQGLETQYF.

The chain employs TRBV6-6 and TRBJ1-3; D might be TRBD1 (6 bases). V shed 6 bases and J shed 2 bases, with 17 bases lying between them. In germline, CDR1 is MNHNY, CDR2 SVGAGI (reference sequence). This CDR3 comprises 16 residues. CDR3 bases: TGTGCCAGCAGGGCGACTCAGGGGTTGCCTGGAAACACCATATATTTT. The encoded protein is CASRATQGLPGNTIYF.

The chain couples TRBV18 to TRBJ1-2, with TRBD1 matching 9 bases. The CDR3 runs to 17 residues. Trimming removed 3 bases from V and 2 bases from J; junction bases left unmatched: 10. CDR1 is KGHSH and CDR2 is LQKENI in the germline V gene. CDR3 nucleotides: TGTGCCAGCTCACCCACCACTTCTGACAGGGGGAACTATGGCTACACCTTC. It specifies CASSPTTSDRGNYGYTF.

The chain couples TRBV11-2 to TRBJ2-1; a possible D gene is TRBD2 (5 bases). Trimming left V 1 base short and J 15 bases short, with 13 bases between. The CDR3 is made up of 12 amino acids. Per the germline V gene, CDR1 is SGHAT and CDR2 is FQNNGV. The CDR3 DNA is TGTGCCAGCAGCTTAGGACTATCCCCGAGGTTCTTC. Translated: CASSLGLSPRFF.

The CDR3 region is CASSPAFGGGATDTQYF. DNA for the CDR3: TGTGCCAGCAGTCCGGCGTTCGGCGGGGGGGCGACAGATACGCAGTATTTT. The V and J genes are TRBV28 and TRBJ2-3; TRBD2 aligns across 9 bases. Germline V CDR1 and CDR2: MDHEN, SYDVKM. V shed 5 bases, J shed 3 bases, and the junction held 12 bases outside the gene matches. This CDR3 is built from 17 residues.

The V gene is TRBV5-1, the J gene TRBJ2-1; D unclear. Per germline, CDR1 SGHRS and CDR2 YFSETQ. This CDR3 has 13 amino acids. Trimming shortened V by 2 bases and J by 5 bases, and 8 bases separated the two germline ends. As DNA, the CDR3 is TGCGCCAGCAGCTTACTACTTCACAATGAGCAGTTCTTC. Translation: CASSLLLHNEQFF.

The chain joins TRBV28 to TRBJ1-2; TRBD1 agrees at 9 bases. Germline assignment: CDR1 MDHEN and CDR2 SYDVKM. The CDR3 covers 15 residues. V lost 4 bases to trimming and J lost 8 bases; unmatched junction nucleotides: 11. DNA for the CDR3: TGTGCCAGCAGTTCCCCACAGGGGGCCCCAAGAGGCTACACCTTC. Encoded protein: CASSSPQGAPRGYTF.

This clone was seen once. The chain couples TRBV2 to TRBJ1-3; 10 bases map to TRBD1. Trimming cost V 6 bases and J 2 bases; bases outside gene matches: 10. Germline CDR1 is SNHLY and CDR2 is FYNNEI. There are 17 residues in the CDR3. CDR3 loop: CASSGPYGTGAGNTIYF. In nucleotides, the CDR3 is TGTGCCAGCAGCGGGCCTTATGGGACAGGGGCTGGAAACACCATATATTTT.

In its sample, this clone was seen a few times. This rearrangement joins TRBV30 to TRBJ1-2; D may be TRBD1 (5 bases). V gave up 2 bases and J gave up 6 bases, with 13 bases separating them. CDR1 and CDR2 (germline): GTSNPN, SVGIG (reference sequence). This CDR3 comprises 13 residues. The CDR3 here is CAWSPDRGDGYTF. The CDR3 DNA follows: TGTGCCTGGAGTCCGGATAGGGGTGATGGCTACACCTTC.